Following are 23 T cell receptor beta chains from one sample sequenced in a study of blood T cell repertoires in COVID-19. Assay used: immunoSEQ multiplex PCR; TCRdb lists only in-frame clones, some missing. The table includes about 33,000 clones, roughly nine tenths detected once. The sample taken for sequencing was peripheral blood. The receptors stem from a woman of 80 years or more with active or convalescent COVID-19.

The chain links TRBV23-1 to TRBJ1-5; D may be TRBD1 (5 bases). TRBV23-1 is filed as an ORF, its function uncertain. The CDR3 totals 13 residues. V was shortened by 9 bases and J by 4 bases, with 13 bases between the two germline ends. The CDR3, as DNA: TGCGCCAGTACAGGACGGATTAATCAGCCCCAGCATTTT. It encodes CASTGRINQPQHF.

The V and J genes are TRBV18 and TRBJ1-2, with 10 nucleotides matching TRBD1. After removal of 5 bases from V and 2 bases from J, the junction contained 5 bases not matched to a gene. The CDR3 contains 15 residues. Per germline, CDR1 KGHSH and CDR2 LQKENI. The CDR3 here is CASSTSGQGNYGYTF. The CDR3 nucleotides are TGTGCCAGCTCAACTTCGGGACAGGGGAACTATGGCTACACCTTC.

The V call is TRBV11-2, the J call TRBJ2-7; 8 nucleotides agree with TRBD1. Germline trimming cut 2 bases from V and 2 bases from J; bases unmatched to any gene: 5. This CDR3 has 15 residues. Germline V CDR1 and CDR2: SGHAT, FQNNGV. CDR3 coding DNA: TGTGCCAGCAGCTTATGGAGGACAGGGACCTACGAGCAGTACTTC. Amino acid sequence: CASSLWRTGTYEQYF.

The gene calls are TRBV7-9 and TRBJ2-1, with a possible D match to TRBD2 (6 bases). Trimming took 2 bases from V and 8 from J, leaving 10 bases between them. This CDR3 comprises 13 residues. The germline CDR1 and CDR2 sequences are SEHNR and FQNEAQ (reference sequence). CDR3 sequence reads: CASSLSTGDEQFF. For the CDR3, the DNA is TGTGCCAGCAGCTTATCAACGGGGGATGAGCAGTTCTTC.

The rearrangement links TRBV7-9 to TRBJ1-4; D remains ambiguous. In germline, CDR1 is SEHNR, CDR2 FQNEAQ (reference sequence). There are 14 residues in the CDR3. Trimming removed 3 bases at V and 8 bases at J, with 13 bases between. The CDR3 bases are TGTGCCAGCAGCTTGAGCATTGCGGGCGAAAAACTGTTTTTT. This sequence encodes CASSLSIAGEKLFF.

The gene calls are TRBV2 and TRBJ1-6; 7 bases match TRBD1. With 6 bases clipped from V and 10 bases from J, the junction kept 6 bases outside the gene matches. The CDR3 runs to 13 residues. Germline lookup yields CDR1 SNHLY and CDR2 FYNNEI. The CDR3 region has the DNA TGTGCCAGCAGGACAGGGTCCGGGTCACCCCTCCACTTT. Amino acids: CASRTGSGSPLHF.

The chain joins TRBV7-7 to TRBJ2-3, with 10 bases matching TRBD2. The CDR3 is 16 amino acids. With V trimmed by 5 bases and J by 3 bases, 8 bases remained unmatched. CDR1 and CDR2 (germline): SSHAT, FNYEAQ (reference sequence). The CDR3: CASSNGTSVRTDTQYF. The CDR3 DNA is TGTGCCAGCAGCAACGGGACTAGCGTTAGAACAGATACGCAGTATTTT.

Only a few counts were recorded for this clone. The chain uses TRBV5-1 and TRBJ1-1; 7 bases fit TRBD1. The ends lost 4 bases at V and 2 bases at J; junction bases unmatched: 8. CDR3 length equals 15 residues. Per the germline V gene, CDR1 is SGHRS and CDR2 is YFSETQ. The CDR3 region has the DNA TGCGCCAGCAGCGCTACACAGGGGTTTAACACTGAAGCTTTCTTT. Residues: CASSATQGFNTEAFF.

This chain connects TRBV5-4 to TRBJ1-4, with D tentatively TRBD1 (5 bases). CDR3 length: 14 amino acids. The germline V and J ends were trimmed by 0 bases and 2 bases, with 5 bases remaining between them. CDR1 and CDR2 from the germline V gene are SGHNT and YYREEE (reference sequence). The DNA for the CDR3 is TGTGCCAGCAGCTTGGCAGGGACTAATGAAAAACTGTTTTTT. Translating it yields CASSLAGTNEKLFF.

The rearrangement links TRBV5-1 to TRBJ2-3; no reliable D call. The V end was cut by 2 bases, the J end by 4 bases, with 17 bases between. The CDR3 is made up of 16 amino acids. Germline V gene lookup returns CDR1 SGHRS and CDR2 YFSETQ. The DNA for the CDR3 is TGCGCCAGCAGCTTCGGCCACCTAGATGGCGCAGATACGCAGTATTTT. As protein: CASSFGHLDGADTQYF.

The CDR3 protein is CVRSFMVLAGGLDTGELFF. CDR3 sequence (DNA): TGTGTCAGAAGCTTTATGGTACTAGCGGGGGGCTTGGACACCGGGGAGCTGTTTTTT. The chain links TRBV7-5 to TRBJ2-2; TRBD2, as called in the table, went unchecked against the DNA. TRBV7-5 is classified as a pseudogene. The CDR3 loop spans 19 amino acids.

V gene TRBV2 combines with J gene TRBJ1-3; D gene uncertain. The CDR3 spans 15 residues. Germline loops: CDR1 SNHLY, CDR2 FYNNEI. V was pared by 4 bases and J by 1 base, with 11 bases between. CDR3 sequence (DNA): TGTGCCAGCAGTGGGCAGACAATTTCTGGAAACACCATATATTTT. Translation gives CASSGQTISGNTIYF.

This clone came up once. The gene calls are TRBV4-1 and TRBJ1-6; the match to TRBD1 covers 7 bases. Unmatched junction bases numbered 8, after V lost 5 bases and J lost 7 bases. This CDR3 contains 15 residues. CDR1 and CDR2 from the germline V gene are MGHRA and YSYEKL. As DNA, the CDR3 is TGCGCCAGCAGCTTAACAGGGGTCAACAATTCACCCCTCCACTTT. This codes for CASSLTGVNNSPLHF.

CDR3 sequence: CASSLRQQETQYF. CDR3 sequence (DNA): TGCGCCAGCAGCTTAAGACAGCAAGAGACCCAGTACTTC. This sequence joins TRBV5-1 and TRBJ2-5, with D possibly matching TRBD1 (5 bases). The V gene's germline CDR1 is SGHRS and CDR2 YFSETQ. The CDR3 has 13 amino acids. The V gene lost 2 bases and the J gene lost 2 bases, with 7 bases spanning the gap.

This clone was seen just once. This sequence joins TRBV3-1 (or the pseudogene TRBV3-2) and TRBJ2-3, with 9 bases lining up with TRBD1. The germline CDR1 and CDR2 sequences are LGHDT and YNNKEL (reference sequence). V shed 0 bases and J 5 bases; nucleotides not matched to a gene: 3. CDR3 length equals 15 residues. CDR3 region: CASSQDRTGVDTQYF. CDR3 in DNA: TGTGCCAGCAGCCAAGATAGGACAGGGGTAGATACGCAGTATTTT.

V and J are TRBV6-5 and TRBJ1-1, with TRBD1 matching 7 bases. This CDR3 is 15 amino acids long. From germline, CDR1 is MNHEY and CDR2 SVGAGI. The junction had 14 bases not matched to a gene; V was cut back by 7 bases and J by 6 bases. The CDR3 spells CASTPTTGRIAEAFF. The CDR3 DNA reads TGTGCCAGCACCCCCACGACAGGGCGTATTGCTGAAGCTTTCTTT.

This chain links TRBV5-6 with TRBJ2-3; D might be TRBD1 (5 bases). The V end was cut by 7 bases, the J end by 3 bases, with 18 bases between. The germline V gene encodes CDR1 SGHDT and CDR2 YYEEEE. The CDR3 spans 15 residues. DNA of the CDR3: TGTGCCAGCGCCGGACCGGCAGGGTGGACAGATACGCAGTATTTT. This encodes CASAGPAGWTDTQYF.

The DNA of the CDR3 is TGTGCCAGCTCACCCACCCAGCCGGGGTTGGTGGAGCAGTACTTC. Protein: CASSPTQPGLVEQYF. The chain uses TRBV18 and TRBJ2-7, with D possibly being TRBD2 (5 bases). V lost 3 bases, J lost 7 bases, and 19 bases lay in between. CDR1 is KGHSH and CDR2 is LQKENI in the germline V gene. The CDR3 runs to 15 residues.

The chain employs TRBV20-1 and TRBJ2-2, with 11 positions matching TRBD2. CDR3 length: 15 residues. From germline, CDR1 is DFQATT and CDR2 SNEGSKA (reference sequence). Trimming cost V 3 bases and J 6 bases; bases outside gene matches: 6. The CDR3 coding sequence is TGCAGTGCTAGTTTGATAGCGGGGGGGCCCGGGGAGCTGTTTTTT. Translating gives CSASLIAGGPGELFF.

This clone was detected once. V and J are TRBV10-3 and TRBJ2-2; D ambiguous. Germline V gene lookup returns CDR1 ENHRY and CDR2 SYGVKD. Trimming removed 7 bases at V and 0 bases at J, with 9 bases between. The CDR3 contains 14 residues. CDR3 in amino acids: CAIKTETNTGELFF. The CDR3 DNA reads as TGTGCCATCAAGACGGAGACGAACACCGGGGAGCTGTTTTTT.

This clone was recorded once. This chain links TRBV2 with TRBJ1-4, with 7 bases lining up with TRBD1. The germline gives CDR1 SNHLY, CDR2 FYNNEI. The V and J ends lost 6 bases and 4 bases, in that order; junction bases with no gene match: 8. CDR3 length equals 15 residues. The CDR3: CASRFRDSLNEKLFF. Written as DNA, the CDR3 is TGTGCCAGCAGATTCCGGGACAGTCTTAATGAAAAACTGTTTTTT.

The chain employs TRBV28 and TRBJ1-6, with D tentatively TRBD1 (5 bases). Trimming removed 2 bases from V and 10 bases from J, with 18 bases in between. The CDR3 has 16 residues. The germline CDR1 and CDR2 sequences are MDHEN and SYDVKM. CDR3 in amino acids: CASSLGGGRSKSPLHF. CDR3 nucleotides: TGTGCCAGCAGTTTAGGGGGGGGTCGAAGTAAATCACCCCTCCACTTT.

This clone has a single count. The chain joins TRBV12-3 or TRBV12-4 to TRBJ2-3; 7 nucleotides agree with TRBD1. This CDR3 comprises 13 residues. J was trimmed by 1 base and V by 11 bases; bases with no gene match: 6. CDR3 region: CADQTGGTDTQYF. For the CDR3, the DNA is TGTGCCGACCAAACAGGGGGCACAGATACGCAGTATTTT.